The 26 T cell receptor beta chains presented below share a single source sample, sequenced in a study of T cell responses to AZD1222 COVID-19 vaccine. The protocol was immunoSEQ multiplex PCR, while the TCRdb copy is restricted to in-frame clones and leaves out a portion. The repertoire includes approximately 160,000 clones, around 94% of them detected once, and 4% to 5.5% sits in the top ten. Sequences were derived from peripheral blood, sampled 28 days after the second AZD1222 dose. Receptors were obtained from an adult who received the AZD1222 COVID-19 vaccine.

As regards this clone: An end of the junction differs from the germline gene, which may be a read error. The sample has other DNA sequences that encode this CDR3 too. The CDR3 DNA is TGTGCCAGCAGCCTAGCGGGAGTATACAATGAGCAGTTCTTC. Encoded protein: CASSLAGVYNEQFF. V gene TRBV7-9 combines with J gene TRBJ2-1; 10 nucleotides line up with TRBD2. Germline CDR1 SEHNR, CDR2 FQNEAQ (reference sequence). The CDR3 contains 14 residues. Supplemented by reference TRBV7-9 and TRBJ2-1, the full variable domain reads DTGVSQNPRHKITKRGQNVTFRCDPISEHNRLYWYRQTLGQGPEFLTYFQNEAQLEKSRLLSDRFSAERPKGSFSTLEIQRTEQGDSAMYLCASSLAGVYNEQFFGPGTRLTVL.

V and J are TRBV28 and TRBJ1-5; TRBD1 is a possible D gene (6 bases). CDR3 size: 14 residues. V was clipped by 6 bases and J by 6 bases, with 15 bases between them. The germline V gene encodes CDR1 MDHEN and CDR2 SYDVKM. The DNA for the CDR3 is TGTGCCAGCAGCCCCGGGGGGGGCGGTCAGCCCCAGCATTTT. It encodes CASSPGGGGQPQHF.

The genes are TRBV6-5 and TRBJ2-7; TRBD1 matches at 10 bases. V lost 9 bases, J lost 4 bases, and 12 bases stayed unmatched. The germline CDR1 and CDR2 sequences are MNHEY and SVGAGI. There are 15 residues in the CDR3. CDR3: CASRRRGQGTYEQYF. CDR3 bases: TGTGCCAGTCGGAGGAGGGGACAGGGGACTTACGAGCAGTACTTC.

The chain links TRBV18 to TRBJ1-2; D call uncertain. The CDR3 extends over 15 amino acids. V was clipped by 2 bases and J by 2 bases, with 12 bases between them. Germline CDR1 and CDR2: KGHSH and LQKENI. The DNA of the CDR3 is TGTGCCAGCTCACCAGGCCCAGGAGGGAACTATGGCTACACCTTC. As protein: CASSPGPGGNYGYTF.

The chain has TRBV10-3 and TRBJ2-7; TRBD1 or TRBD2 may be the D gene (5 bases each). CDR1 and CDR2 (germline): ENHRY, SYGVKD. The V and J ends lost 10 bases and 7 bases respectively, with 14 bases between them. The CDR3 has 11 amino acids. The CDR3 protein is CATAERGEQYF. CDR3 nucleotides: TGTGCCACCGCGGAGAGGGGAGAGCAGTACTTC.

This sequence joins TRBV28 and TRBJ2-2; 8 positions match TRBD2. The germline V gene encodes CDR1 MDHEN and CDR2 SYDVKM. This CDR3 contains 16 residues. The junction had 6 bases not matched to a gene; V was cut back by 5 bases and J by 1 base. This CDR3 reads CASSNGGLENTGELFF. In nucleotides, the CDR3 is TGTGCCAGCAGTAATGGGGGACTAGAGAACACCGGGGAGCTGTTTTTT.

The V gene is TRBV7-9, the J gene TRBJ1-4; D remains unclear. The germline V and J ends were trimmed by 5 bases and 0 bases, with 10 bases remaining between them. Germline CDR1 and CDR2: SEHNR and FQNEAQ (reference sequence). The CDR3 is 15 residues long. Written as DNA, the CDR3 is TGTGCCAGCAGCCAAACAGATGCAACTAATGAAAAACTGTTTTTT. Its protein product is CASSQTDATNEKLFF.

This chain joins TRBV29-1 and TRBJ2-7; 10 bases are shared with TRBD1. The CDR3 runs to 16 residues. Trimming took 7 bases from V and 2 from J; bases not matched to a gene: 14. Germline V gene lookup returns CDR1 SQVTM and CDR2 ANQGSEA. Written as DNA, the CDR3 is TGCAGCGCCCGGGACAGGGGACTGTCAGGCCCCTACGAGCAGTACTTC. Its translation is CSARDRGLSGPYEQYF.

The chain employs TRBV5-1 and TRBJ1-1, with D possibly TRBD1 on 6 matching bases. The CDR3 contains 14 residues. The V end lost 4 bases, the J end lost 2 bases, and 12 bases lay between the germline ends. Germline V gene lookup returns CDR1 SGHRS and CDR2 YFSETQ. The CDR3 here is CASSPTGINTEAFF. For the CDR3, the DNA is TGCGCCAGCAGCCCCACAGGGATCAACACTGAAGCTTTCTTT. Complete variable domain (other parts from reference TRBV5-1 and TRBJ1-1): KAGVTQTPRYLIKTRGQQVTLSCSPISGHRSVSWYQQTPGQGLQFLFEYFSETQRNKGNFPGRFSGRQFSNSRSEMNVSTLELGDSALYLCASSPTGINTEAFFGQGTRLTVV.

The chain is built from TRBV4-2 and TRBJ2-3; D might be TRBD1 or TRBD2, each matching 5 bases. V gave up 2 bases and J gave up 4 bases, with 13 bases separating them. The length of the CDR3 is 15 residues. Germline V gene data show CDR1 as LGHNA and CDR2 as YNFKEQ. DNA of the CDR3: TGTGCCAGCAGCCAACAGGGACCTTTGGCAGATACGCAGTATTTT. Protein sequence: CASSQQGPLADTQYF.

The gene calls are TRBV18 and TRBJ1-5, with D unclear. The germline V gene has CDR1 KGHSH and CDR2 LQKENI. The V and J ends lost 3 bases and 1 base respectively, with 10 bases between them. CDR3 size: 15 residues. The chain's CDR3 is CASSPEWGSNQPQHF. In DNA, the CDR3 is TGTGCCAGCTCACCCGAGTGGGGAAGCAATCAGCCCCAGCATTTT.

This clone was recorded only once. The V call is TRBV5-1, the J call TRBJ1-4; 8 nucleotides agree with TRBD1. V was pared by 4 bases and J by 5 bases, with 4 bases of the junction left unmatched. The germline gives CDR1 SGHRS, CDR2 YFSETQ. The CDR3 has 14 residues. DNA of the CDR3: TGCGCCAGCAGCGGACAGGGAATGAATGAAAAACTGTTTTTT. Amino acids: CASSGQGMNEKLFF.

The chain links TRBV9 to TRBJ2-3; 9 nucleotides match TRBD2. After removal of 3 bases from V and 4 bases from J, the junction contained 6 bases not matched to a gene. CDR3 length: 15 residues. Germline V gene data show CDR1 as SGDLS and CDR2 as YYNGEE. The CDR3 sequence is CASSASGRYADTQYF. CDR3 sequence (DNA): TGTGCCAGCAGCGCGAGCGGGAGGTATGCAGATACGCAGTATTTT.

V is TRBV6-5 and J is TRBJ2-3; D ambiguous. CDR3 length equals 12 residues. Per germline, CDR1 MNHEY and CDR2 SVGAGI. V was cut by 2 bases and J by 8 bases, with 8 bases left in between. This CDR3 reads CASSYSYGTQYF. As DNA, the CDR3 is TGTGCCAGCAGTTACAGTTACGGTACGCAGTATTTT.

V gene TRBV5-1 combines with J gene TRBJ1-2, with 8 bases fitting TRBD1. CDR1 is SGHRS and CDR2 is YFSETQ in the germline V gene. V shed 2 bases and J 8 bases; nucleotides not matched to a gene: 8. CDR3 size: 14 residues. The CDR3 sequence: CASSLRQGAPGYTF. The CDR3, as DNA: TGCGCCAGCAGCTTACGGCAGGGGGCGCCAGGCTACACCTTC.

The chain employs TRBV19 and TRBJ1-2, with D possibly matching TRBD1 (5 bases). Trimming pared 5 bases from V and 2 bases from J, leaving 15 bases between. The V gene's germline CDR1 is LNHDA and CDR2 SQIVND (reference sequence). The CDR3 has 15 amino acids. The CDR3 DNA reads as TGTGCCAGTAGTCGGGACGGCAACTTAAACTATGGCTACACCTTC. Protein product: CASSRDGNLNYGYTF.

The chain couples TRBV10-1 to TRBJ1-2; D uncertain. With 4 bases removed from V and 3 bases from J, the gap between germline ends came to 6 bases. Germline V gene sequence: CDR1 WNHNN, CDR2 SYGVQD (reference sequence). The CDR3 totals 12 residues. The DNA of the CDR3 is TGCGCCAGCAGTGGAAATGACTATGGCTACACCTTC. Amino acid sequence: CASSGNDYGYTF.

In its sample, this clone was seen a few times. The chain combines TRBV19 with TRBJ1-2; TRBD1 agrees at 8 bases. V gave up 7 bases and J gave up 1 base; unmatched junction bases: 8. This CDR3 spans 15 amino acids. The V gene's germline CDR1 is LNHDA and CDR2 SQIVND (reference sequence). CDR3 bases: TGTGCCAGTACCAGGGGGACAGGCCTTAACTATGGCTACACCTTC. The encoded protein is CASTRGTGLNYGYTF.

The chain has TRBV6-6 and TRBJ2-7; 7 bases are shared with TRBD1. V trimming: 4 bases; J trimming: 0 bases; junction bases outside the gene matches: 9. Germline V CDR1 and CDR2: MNHNY, SVGAGI (reference sequence). The CDR3 is 16 amino acids. The CDR3 sequence: CASSSIDRALSYEQYF. DNA for the CDR3: TGTGCCAGCAGTTCAATCGACAGGGCCCTCTCCTACGAGCAGTACTTC.

J is TRBJ2-6 and V is TRBV7-9; 12 bases match TRBD2. This CDR3 is 19 amino acids long. Unmatched junction bases numbered 8, after V lost 1 base and J lost 4 bases. Germline V gene sequence: CDR1 SEHNR, CDR2 FQNEAQ (reference sequence). CDR3 sequence: CASSLGLAGGPAGANVLTF. The CDR3 coding sequence is TGTGCCAGCAGCTTAGGGCTAGCGGGAGGGCCGGCCGGGGCCAACGTCCTGACTTTC.

The chain couples TRBV27 to TRBJ1-5; D is uncertain. Germline V CDR1 and CDR2: MNHEY, SMNVEV (reference sequence). V dropped 5 bases and J dropped 3 bases, with 8 bases sitting between them. The CDR3 runs to 13 residues. CDR3 DNA sequence: TGTGCCAGCAGTGCGGGGTACAATCAGCCCCAGCATTTT. Translation gives CASSAGYNQPQHF.

This chain joins TRBV21-1 and TRBJ2-2; the table calls TRBD1, which could not be checked here. TRBV21-1 is a pseudogene. The CDR3 totals 16 residues. CDR3 amino acids: CASSEQQGGDTGELFF. The DNA for the CDR3 is TGTGCCAGCAGCGAACAACAGGGGGGGGACACCGGGGAGCTGTTTTTT.

This chain uses TRBV6-2 or TRBV6-3 with TRBJ2-2; no definite D call. Germline assignment: CDR1 MNHEY and CDR2 SVGEGT. Trimming pared 4 bases from V and 0 bases from J, leaving 12 bases between. This CDR3 has 16 amino acids. The CDR3 DNA reads as TGTGCCAGCAGTTCTAGTATTGAGGCGAACACCGGGGAGCTGTTTTTT. Protein product: CASSSSIEANTGELFF.

V and J are TRBV30 and TRBJ1-1; possibly TRBD1 for D (5 bases). Germline values: CDR1 GTSNPN, CDR2 SVGIG (reference sequence). The CDR3 is 14 residues long. V was trimmed by 3 bases and J by 0 bases, leaving 11 bases between them. CDR3 sequence reads: CAWRTALMNTEAFF. CDR3 nucleotide sequence: TGTGCCTGGAGGACAGCCCTCATGAACACTGAAGCTTTCTTT.

The rearrangement links TRBV19 to TRBJ2-5, with D perhaps matching TRBD1 (6 bases). The CDR3 covers 14 residues. CDR1 is LNHDA and CDR2 is SQIVND in the germline V gene (reference sequence). V was trimmed by 5 bases and J by 1 base, leaving 11 bases between them. The chain's CDR3 is CASSLGAGQETQYF. The CDR3 region has the DNA TGTGCCAGTAGTTTGGGGGCGGGCCAAGAGACCCAGTACTTC.

The chain employs TRBV30 and TRBJ2-1, with D perhaps matching TRBD1 or TRBD2 (5 bases each). Looked up from germline, CDR1 is GTSNPN and CDR2 is SVGIG (reference sequence). CDR3 length equals 13 residues. Trimming cost V 0 bases and J 9 bases, with 12 bases left between them. The CDR3 sequence is CAWSVRTRGEQFF. CDR3 DNA: TGTGCCTGGAGTGTGCGGACACGGGGTGAGCAGTTCTTC.